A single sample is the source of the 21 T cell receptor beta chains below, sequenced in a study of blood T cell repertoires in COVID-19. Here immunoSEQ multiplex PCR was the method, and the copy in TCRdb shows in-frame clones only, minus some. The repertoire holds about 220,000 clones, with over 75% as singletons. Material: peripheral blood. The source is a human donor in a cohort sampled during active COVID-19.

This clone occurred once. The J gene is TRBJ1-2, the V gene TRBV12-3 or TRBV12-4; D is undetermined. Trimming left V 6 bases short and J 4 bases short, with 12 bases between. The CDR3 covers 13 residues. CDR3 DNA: TGTGCCAGCAGACCAGACTCAATCTATGGCTACACCTTC. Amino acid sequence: CASRPDSIYGYTF.

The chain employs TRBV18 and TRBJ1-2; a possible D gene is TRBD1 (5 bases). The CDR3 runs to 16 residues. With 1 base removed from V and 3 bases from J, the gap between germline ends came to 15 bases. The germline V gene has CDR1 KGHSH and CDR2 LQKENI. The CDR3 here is CASSPLGLGGDYGYTF. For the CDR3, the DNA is TGTGCCAGCTCACCACTCGGTTTGGGGGGAGACTATGGCTACACCTTC.

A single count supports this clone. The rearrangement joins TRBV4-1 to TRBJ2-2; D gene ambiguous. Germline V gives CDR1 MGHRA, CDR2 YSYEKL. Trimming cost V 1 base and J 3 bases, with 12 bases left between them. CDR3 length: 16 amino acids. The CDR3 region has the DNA TGCGCCAGCAGCCAAGCCTCGGGTTGGGACACCGGGGAGCTGTTTTTT. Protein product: CASSQASGWDTGELFF.

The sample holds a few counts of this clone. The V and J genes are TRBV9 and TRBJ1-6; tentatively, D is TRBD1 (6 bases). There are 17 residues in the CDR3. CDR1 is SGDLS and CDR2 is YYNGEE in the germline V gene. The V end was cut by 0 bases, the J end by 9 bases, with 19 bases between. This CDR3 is CASSVAPGAGVSSPLHF. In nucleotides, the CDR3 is TGTGCCAGCAGCGTAGCCCCCGGGGCAGGGGTAAGTTCACCCCTCCACTTT.

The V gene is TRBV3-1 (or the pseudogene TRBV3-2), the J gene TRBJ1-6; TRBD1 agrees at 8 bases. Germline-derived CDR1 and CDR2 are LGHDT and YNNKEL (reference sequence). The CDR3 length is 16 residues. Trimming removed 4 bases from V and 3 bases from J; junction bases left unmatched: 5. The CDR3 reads CASSPNDRGYNSPLHF. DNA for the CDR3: TGTGCCAGCAGCCCCAATGACAGGGGCTATAATTCACCCCTCCACTTT.

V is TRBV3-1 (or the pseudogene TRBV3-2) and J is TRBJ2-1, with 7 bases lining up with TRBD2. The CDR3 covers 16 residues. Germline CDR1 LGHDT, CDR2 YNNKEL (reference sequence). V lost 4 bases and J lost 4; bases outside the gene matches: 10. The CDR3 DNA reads TGTGCCAGCAGCCCAAGGGCGGGGGAGGGTTACAATGAGCAGTTCTTC. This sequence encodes CASSPRAGEGYNEQFF.

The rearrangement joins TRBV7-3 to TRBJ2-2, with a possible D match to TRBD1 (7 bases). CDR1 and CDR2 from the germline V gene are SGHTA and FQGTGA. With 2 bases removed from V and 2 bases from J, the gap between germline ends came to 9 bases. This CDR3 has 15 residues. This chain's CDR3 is CASSLQGGNTGELFF. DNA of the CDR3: TGTGCCAGCAGCTTACAGGGGGGAAACACCGGGGAGCTGTTTTTT. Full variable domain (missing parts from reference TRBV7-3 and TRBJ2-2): GAGVSQTPSNKVTEKGKYVELRCDPISGHTALYWYRQSLGQGPEFLIYFQGTGAADDSGLPNDRFFAVRPEGSVSTLKIQRTERGDSAVYLCASSLQGGNTGELFFGEGSRLTVL.

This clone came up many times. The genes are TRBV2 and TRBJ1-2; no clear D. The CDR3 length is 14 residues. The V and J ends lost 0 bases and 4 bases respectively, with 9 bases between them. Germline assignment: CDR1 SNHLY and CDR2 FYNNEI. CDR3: CASSEASGSYGYTF. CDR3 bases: TGTGCCAGCAGTGAAGCCTCAGGTTCCTATGGCTACACCTTC.

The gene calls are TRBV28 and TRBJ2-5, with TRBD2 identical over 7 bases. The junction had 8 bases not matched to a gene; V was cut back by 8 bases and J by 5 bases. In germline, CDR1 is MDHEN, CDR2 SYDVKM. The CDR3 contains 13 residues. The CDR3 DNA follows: TGTGCCAGCTCCCGGGGGGATGTGGAGACCCAGTACTTC. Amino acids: CASSRGDVETQYF.

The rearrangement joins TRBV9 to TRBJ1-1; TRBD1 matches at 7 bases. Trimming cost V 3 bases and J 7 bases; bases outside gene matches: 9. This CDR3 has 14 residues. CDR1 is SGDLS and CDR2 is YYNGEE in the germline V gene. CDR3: CASSEDRNTYEAFF. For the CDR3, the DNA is TGTGCCAGCAGCGAGGACAGGAACACCTATGAAGCTTTCTTT.

The CDR3 loop is CASSLGAGPDEKLFF. In nucleotides, the CDR3 is TGCGCCAGCAGCTTGGGGGCAGGGCCCGATGAAAAACTGTTTTTT. This rearrangement joins TRBV5-1 to TRBJ1-4, with D possibly being TRBD1 (5 bases). Germline V CDR1 and CDR2: SGHRS, YFSETQ. Trimming took 0 bases from V and 6 from J, leaving 12 bases between them. CDR3 length: 15 residues.

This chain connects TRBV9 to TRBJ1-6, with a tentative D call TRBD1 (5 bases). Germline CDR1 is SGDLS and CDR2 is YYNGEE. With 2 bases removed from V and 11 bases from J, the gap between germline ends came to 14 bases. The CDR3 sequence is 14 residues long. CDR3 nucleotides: TGTGCCAGCAGCGTTCGCGGGGCCCAGACACCCCTCCACTTT. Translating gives CASSVRGAQTPLHF.

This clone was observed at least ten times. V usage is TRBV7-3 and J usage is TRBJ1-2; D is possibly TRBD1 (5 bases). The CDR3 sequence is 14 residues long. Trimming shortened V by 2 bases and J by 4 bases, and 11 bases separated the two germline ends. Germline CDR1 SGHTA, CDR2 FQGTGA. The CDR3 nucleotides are TGTGCCAGCAGCTTAGCCAGGGTAGGCTATGGCTACACCTTC. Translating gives CASSLARVGYGYTF.

In nucleotides, the CDR3 is TGTGCCAGCTCTCAAGGGAGCTCCTATAATTCACCCCTCCACTTT. Its translation: CASSQGSSYNSPLHF. This chain connects TRBV28 to TRBJ1-6, with D hard to call. This CDR3 contains 15 residues. Germline V CDR1 and CDR2: MDHEN, SYDVKM. The V gene lost 8 bases and the J gene lost 0 bases, with 11 bases spanning the gap. Drawing the rest from reference TRBV28 and TRBJ1-6, the complete variable domain is DVKVTQSSRYLVKRTGEKVFLECVQDMDHENMFWYRQDPGLGLRLIYFSYDVKMKEKGDIPEGYSVSREKKERFSLILESASTNQTSMYLCASSQGSSYNSPLHFGNGTRLTVT.

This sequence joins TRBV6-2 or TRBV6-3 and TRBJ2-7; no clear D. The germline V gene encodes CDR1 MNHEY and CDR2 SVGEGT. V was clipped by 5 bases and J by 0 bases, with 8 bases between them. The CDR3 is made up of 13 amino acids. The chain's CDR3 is CASSPSGSYEQYF. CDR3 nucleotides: TGTGCCAGCAGTCCGTCGGGCTCCTACGAGCAGTACTTC.

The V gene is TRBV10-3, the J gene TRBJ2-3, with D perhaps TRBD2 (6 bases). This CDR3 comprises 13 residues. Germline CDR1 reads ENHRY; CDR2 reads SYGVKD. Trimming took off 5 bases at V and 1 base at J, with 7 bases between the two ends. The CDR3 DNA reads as TGTGCCATCAGTCCTAGCGGCACAGATACGCAGTATTTT. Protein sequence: CAISPSGTDTQYF.

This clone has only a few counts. CDR3 DNA sequence: TGTGCCAGCACCCTGGGACAGGCTAACTATGGCTACACCTTC. This sequence encodes CASTLGQANYGYTF. The chain uses TRBV5-4 and TRBJ1-2, with TRBD1 identical over 8 bases. The V gene end was trimmed by 6 bases and the J gene end by 0 bases; junction bases not matched to a gene: 4. Germline CDR1 and CDR2: SGHNT and YYREEE (reference sequence). The CDR3 runs to 14 residues.

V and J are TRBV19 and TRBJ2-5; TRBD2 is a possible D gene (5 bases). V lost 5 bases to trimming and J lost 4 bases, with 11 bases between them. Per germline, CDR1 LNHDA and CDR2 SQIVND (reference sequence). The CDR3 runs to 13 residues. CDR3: CASSLAAGETQYF. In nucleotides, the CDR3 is TGTGCCAGTAGTCTTGCGGCGGGAGAGACCCAGTACTTC.

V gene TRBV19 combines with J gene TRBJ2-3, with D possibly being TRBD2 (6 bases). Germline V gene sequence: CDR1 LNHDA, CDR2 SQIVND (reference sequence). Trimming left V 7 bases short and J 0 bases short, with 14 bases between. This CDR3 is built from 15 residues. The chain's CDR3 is CASNWDFTSTDTQYF. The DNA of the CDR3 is TGTGCCAGTAATTGGGACTTCACTAGCACAGATACGCAGTATTTT.

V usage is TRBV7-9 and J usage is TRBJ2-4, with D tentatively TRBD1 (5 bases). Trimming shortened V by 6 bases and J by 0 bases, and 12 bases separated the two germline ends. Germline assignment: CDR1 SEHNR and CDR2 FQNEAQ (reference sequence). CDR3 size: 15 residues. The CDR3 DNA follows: TGTGCCAGCAGTTTAATTGACAGAGCCAAAAACATTCAGTACTTC. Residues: CASSLIDRAKNIQYF.

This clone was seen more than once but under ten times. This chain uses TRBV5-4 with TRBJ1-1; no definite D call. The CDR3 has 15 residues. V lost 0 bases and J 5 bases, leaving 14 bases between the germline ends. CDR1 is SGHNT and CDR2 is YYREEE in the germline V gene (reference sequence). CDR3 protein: CASSLGSGAGTEAFF. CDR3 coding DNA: TGTGCCAGCAGCTTGGGGTCCGGAGCGGGGACTGAAGCTTTCTTT.